The text below deals with one T cell receptor beta chain. The CDR3 has 14 amino acids. Germline V CDR1 and CDR2: MDHEN, SYDVKM. V dropped 3 bases and J dropped 3 bases, with 12 bases sitting between them. These data originate in a study of blood T cell repertoires in COVID-19. Study-level information: Donors in the United States, Italy and Spain gave samples during acute or convalescent COVID-19.

Authors' processing steps: Reference gene primer amplification yielded estimated nucleated cell counts. Sequencing used immunoSEQ multiplex PCR; TCRdb keeps in-frame clones, though not all of them. That table furnishes V, J and clone size, whereas the DNA furnished D and trimming. The table records some 130,000 clones, roughly 80% of them present only once. This sequence joins TRBV28 and TRBJ2-7; D gene ambiguous. The TCR was taken from a woman aged 25 to 39 who had recovered from COVID-19. Sequenced sample: peripheral blood. The DNA of the CDR3 is TGTGCCAGCAGTTTGCGAGGCACTATCTACGAGCAGTACTTC. Translating it yields CASSLRGTIYEQYF.